The 18 T cell receptor beta chains given below trace back to one sample, sequenced in a study of T cell changes during pregnancy in multiple sclerosis (dated by TCRdb to between 2018 and 2020). Receptors were amplified or captured by the immunoSEQ multiplex PCR assay. TCRdb's version of the immuneACCESS table is confined to in-frame rearrangements and falls short of the full clone set. An unresolved V gene accounts for under half of the shortfall where checked; the remainder is of unknown origin. This sample gives around 62,000 clones in total; 93% of them show up just once. The top ten hold approximately 3.8% of the sample. Sequenced here: CD8+ T cells from peripheral blood mononuclear cells, sampled in the second trimester of pregnancy. All receptors derive from a female donor with multiple sclerosis, enrolled in a pregnancy study.

The genes are TRBV5-1 and TRBJ2-5, with TRBD2 as a possible D gene (7 bases). Germline V gene data show CDR1 as SGHRS and CDR2 as YFSETQ. The CDR3 runs 15 residues. V was shortened by 2 bases and J by 1 base, with 12 bases between the two germline ends. Written as DNA, the CDR3 is TGCGCCAGCAGCTTTCGTCGGGGGGCCCAAGAGACCCAGTACTTC. Translated, it gives CASSFRRGAQETQYF.

As concerns this clone: A read error may produce the germline difference seen at one junction end. The chain is built from TRBV2 and TRBJ2-5, with 8 nucleotides matching TRBD1. The V gene's germline CDR1 is SNHLY and CDR2 FYNNEI. The CDR3 length is 15 residues. The CDR3 DNA is TGTGCCAGCAGGGAAGCAGACAGGGGCCGGGAGACCCAGTACTTC. Protein sequence: CASREADRGRETQYF.

The chain has TRBV5-4 and TRBJ2-2; TRBD1 might be the D (5 bases). This CDR3 is built from 17 residues. V was clipped by 2 bases and J by 0 bases, with 14 bases between them. Looked up from germline, CDR1 is SGHNT and CDR2 is YYREEE (reference sequence). Written as DNA, the CDR3 is TGTGCCAGCAGCTTTTCAACAGGTTACGCGAACACCGGGGAGCTGTTTTTT. The encoded protein is CASSFSTGYANTGELFF.

This clone was recorded only once. The chain links TRBV7-6 to TRBJ1-1, with TRBD1 as a possible D gene (5 bases). The CDR3 contains 12 residues. Germline V gives CDR1 SGHVS, CDR2 FNYEAQ. Trimming took off 6 bases at V and 8 bases at J, with 13 bases between the two ends. The CDR3 nucleotides read TGTGCCAGCAGTGACACAGGAGGGGAAGCTTTCTTT. Encoded protein: CASSDTGGEAFF.

V usage is TRBV27 and J usage is TRBJ2-5; TRBD1 matches 7 bases. Unmatched junction bases numbered 9, after V lost 6 bases and J lost 2 bases. The germline V gene has CDR1 MNHEY and CDR2 SMNVEV (reference sequence). This CDR3 is 15 amino acids long. In nucleotides, the CDR3 is TGTGCCAGCAGCTCGGGACCGGGACAGCAAGAGACCCAGTACTTC. This sequence encodes CASSSGPGQQETQYF.

This clone was counted a few times. The DNA of the CDR3 is TGTGCCAGCAGTTTACTTAGGGCGGGGGGGCCAAATGAGCAGTTCTTC. It translates to CASSLLRAGGPNEQFF. V and J are TRBV27 and TRBJ2-1, with TRBD2 matching over 9 bases. The CDR3 loop spans 16 amino acids. CDR1 is MNHEY, CDR2 SMNVEV, per germline (reference sequence). V lost 2 bases and J lost 7; bases outside the gene matches: 9.

This chain connects TRBV12-5 to TRBJ1-4, with TRBD1 matching 9 bases. This CDR3 spans 15 amino acids. In germline, CDR1 is LGHNT, CDR2 FRNRAP. J gave up 7 bases and V 6 bases, and 9 bases lay outside the gene matches. The CDR3 DNA is TGTGCTAGTGGACCGGGACAGGGAGCAGGTGAAAAACTGTTTTTT. Translated, it gives CASGPGQGAGEKLFF.

The CDR3 nucleotides read TGCGCCAGCTCCCCCCGCGGGAGTATCTACAATGAGCAGTTCTTC. Protein product: CASSPRGSIYNEQFF. The chain recombines TRBV4-1 with TRBJ2-1; TRBD2 agrees at 7 bases. Per the germline V gene, CDR1 is MGHRA and CDR2 is YSYEKL. The CDR3 is 15 amino acids. V was clipped by 8 bases and J by 3 bases; unmatched bases: 10.

The chain recombines TRBV12-5 with TRBJ2-7, with TRBD1 as a possible D gene (5 bases). V lost 0 bases and J 7 bases, leaving 19 bases between the germline ends. The germline CDR1 and CDR2 sequences are LGHNT and FRNRAP. This CDR3 is built from 16 residues. DNA for the CDR3: TGTGCTAGTGGTTTGGTAAGTCTAGGGGTTGATCGGGAGCAGTACTTC. Protein: CASGLVSLGVDREQYF.

V usage is TRBV9 and J usage is TRBJ2-5; TRBD2 is a possible D gene (7 bases). Germline V lookup: CDR1 SGDLS, CDR2 YYNGEE. With 0 bases removed from V and 1 base from J, the gap between germline ends came to 10 bases. This CDR3 is built from 15 residues. In nucleotides, the CDR3 is TGTGCCAGCAGCGTAGGGGGGGGGCCCCAAGAGACCCAGTACTTC. Amino acids: CASSVGGGPQETQYF.

This CDR3 is CASSLVESQGYEQYF. As DNA, the CDR3 is TGTGCCAGCAGCTTAGTTGAGTCTCAGGGATACGAGCAGTACTTC. The V call is TRBV7-9, the J call TRBJ2-7; D perhaps matches TRBD1 (5 bases). CDR3 size: 15 residues. The germline gives CDR1 SEHNR, CDR2 FQNEAQ (reference sequence). Trimming pared 1 base from V and 4 bases from J, leaving 14 bases between.

The rearrangement links TRBV6-6 to TRBJ2-7; 7 nucleotides line up with TRBD2. Trimming took 10 bases from V and 2 from J; bases not matched to a gene: 5. CDR3 size: 12 residues. CDR1 MNHNY and CDR2 SVGAGI come from the germline V gene (reference sequence). In DNA, the CDR3 is TGTGCCACCGGGACTAACACCTACGAGCAGTACTTC. Translation gives CATGTNTYEQYF.

This chain joins TRBV5-1 and TRBJ2-5; TRBD2 agrees at 13 bases. The ends lost 4 bases at V and 5 bases at J; junction bases unmatched: 11. The CDR3 loop spans 17 amino acids. The germline gives CDR1 SGHRS, CDR2 YFSETQ. Here the CDR3 DNA reads TGCGCCAGCAGCCTTCAAGGACTAGCGGGAGTTGGGGAGACCCAGTACTTC. Translating it yields CASSLQGLAGVGETQYF.

This chain connects TRBV7-2 to TRBJ2-7; no clear D. The length of the CDR3 is 16 residues. Germline values: CDR1 SGHTA, CDR2 FQGNSA. Trimming pared 3 bases from V and 4 bases from J, leaving 19 bases between. CDR3 amino acids: CASSFNKLDPYYEQYF. Written as DNA, the CDR3 is TGTGCCAGCAGCTTTAATAAGCTAGACCCCTATTACGAGCAGTACTTC.

This rearrangement joins TRBV28 to TRBJ2-7, with 8 bases lining up with TRBD2. With V trimmed by 3 bases and J by 8 bases, 15 bases remained unmatched. The CDR3 is made up of 16 amino acids. Germline CDR1 reads MDHEN; CDR2 reads SYDVKM. CDR3 sequence (DNA): TGTGCCAGCAGTTTTAATCAGCGGGAGTACCCCGGCCAGCAGTACTTC. Translation gives CASSFNQREYPGQQYF.

This chain links TRBV4-3 with TRBJ2-7; 13 bases align to TRBD2. In germline, CDR1 is LGHNA, CDR2 YSLEER. This CDR3 comprises 15 residues. After removal of 1 base from V and 7 bases from J, the junction contained 4 bases not matched to a gene. CDR3 bases: TGCGCCAGCAGCCAAGGGACTAGCGGGGGAGGAGAGCAGTACTTC. Amino acids: CASSQGTSGGGEQYF.

V is TRBV5-1 and J is TRBJ2-7, with D perhaps TRBD2 (7 bases). Germline loops: CDR1 SGHRS, CDR2 YFSETQ. The V and J ends lost 1 base and 4 bases respectively, with 15 bases between them. The CDR3 loop spans 15 amino acids. This CDR3 reads CASSLSAGATYEQYF. The CDR3 nucleotides read TGCGCCAGCAGCTTGTCCGCGGGGGCCACTTACGAGCAGTACTTC. The full variable domain, completed using reference TRBV5-1 and TRBJ2-7, is KAGVTQTPRYLIKTRGQQVTLSCSPISGHRSVSWYQQTPGQGLQFLFEYFSETQRNKGNFPGRFSGRQFSNSRSEMNVSTLELGDSALYLCASSLSAGATYEQYFGPGTRLTVT.

CDR3 nucleotides: TGTGCCAGCAGTCCCCTCAGCGTGTCGGGAGCGAACACCATATATTTT. It is translated as CASSPLSVSGANTIYF. This chain uses TRBV27 with TRBJ1-3; no firm D call. The CDR3 loop spans 16 amino acids. The germline V and J ends were trimmed by 5 bases and 7 bases, with 21 bases remaining between them. Looked up from germline, CDR1 is MNHEY and CDR2 is SMNVEV (reference sequence).